Listed below are T cell receptor beta chains from one sample, sequenced in a study of cytomegalovirus exposure and HLA in healthy donors. This table comes from immunoSEQ multiplex PCR, and its TCRdb copy is limited to in-frame clones, with some not included. The sample holds approximately 150,000 clones, approximately 78% seen once. The sequencing sample was made of PBMCs. The receptors derive from a woman between 50 and 59 years old in good health and CMV-seropositive. The CDR3 runs from the conserved cysteine through the conserved F or W. Fields, in order: J gene, V gene, clone size, D gene, CDR3 length, CDR3 protein, CDR3 DNA. D genes are given only for firm matches. Size is stated for part of the rows, as once, few or many counts, or as a class when the clone is expanded.

J: TRBJ2-7
V: TRBV7-2
size: once
D: -
length: 13
CDR3: CASSFGGPREQYF
DNA: TGTGCCAGCAGCTTCGGTGGGCCCAGAGAGCAGTACTTC

J: TRBJ2-3
V: TRBV5-1
size: -
D: TRBD2
length: 15
CDR3: CASSETSGATDTQYF
DNA: TGCGCCAGCAGCGAGACTAGCGGGGCCACAGATACGCAGTATTTT

J: TRBJ2-3
V: TRBV7-6
size: -
D: -
length: 14
CDR3: CASSLTAFTDTQYF
DNA: TGTGCCAGCAGCTTAACTGCGTTCACAGATACGCAGTATTTT

J: TRBJ2-2
V: TRBV7-6
size: once
D: -
length: 11
CDR3: CASTSSGELFF
DNA: TGTGCCAGCACCTCCTCCGGGGAGCTGTTTTTT

J: TRBJ1-4
V: TRBV6-5
size: once
D: -
length: 14
CDR3: CASSGRATNEKLFF
DNA: TGTGCCAGCAGTGGCAGGGCAACTAATGAAAAACTGTTTTTT

J: TRBJ1-1
V: TRBV23-1
size: once
D: TRBD1
length: 18
CDR3: CASSQSASRDRLNTEAFF
DNA: TGCGCCAGCAGTCAATCGGCTTCTCGGGACAGGTTGAACACTGAAGCTTTCTTT

J: TRBJ1-1
V: TRBV5-1
size: few
D: -
length: 13
CDR3: CASSLDMNTEAFF
DNA: TGCGCCAGCAGCCTGGACATGAACACTGAAGCTTTCTTT

J: TRBJ2-3
V: TRBV9
size: few
D: TRBD2
length: 17
CDR3: CASSPHRGGRSKYTQYF
DNA: TGTGCCAGCAGCCCCCACCGGGGGGGCCGATCAAAGTATACGCAGTATTTT

J: TRBJ2-3
V: TRBV19
size: -
D: -
length: 16
CDR3: CASSRRQPRGVDTQYF
DNA: TGTGCCAGTAGTCGCCGACAGCCCCGAGGAGTGGATACGCAGTATTTT

J: TRBJ2-7
V: TRBV7-3
size: -
D: -
length: 15
CDR3: CASSEGGGTSYEQYF
DNA: TGTGCCAGCAGCGAAGGGGGCGGGACTTCCTACGAGCAGTACTTC

J: TRBJ1-2
V: TRBV27
size: -
D: -
length: 17
CDR3: CASSFFTQTGRVYGYTF
DNA: TGTGCCAGCAGTTTCTTCACCCAGACAGGACGCGTCTATGGCTACACCTTC

J: TRBJ2-3
V: TRBV7-9
size: once
D: -
length: 13
CDR3: CASSFGETDTQYF
DNA: TGTGCCAGCAGCTTCGGAGAGACAGATACGCAGTATTTT

J: TRBJ2-5
V: TRBV10-3
size: -
D: TRBD2
length: 15
CDR3: CATRETSGNQETQYF
DNA: TGTGCCACCAGAGAAACTAGCGGAAACCAAGAGACCCAGTACTTC

J: TRBJ1-6
V: TRBV5-1
size: -
D: -
length: 16
CDR3: CASSPDKKSDNSPLHF
DNA: TGCGCCAGCAGCCCCGACAAAAAATCCGATAATTCACCCCTCCACTTT

J: TRBJ1-1
V: TRBV7-3
size: -
D: -
length: 16
CDR3: CASSPIGGAANTEAFF
DNA: TGTGCCAGCAGCCCGATTGGTGGGGCTGCGAACACTGAAGCTTTCTTT

J: TRBJ1-1
V: TRBV19
size: -
D: -
length: 15
CDR3: CASSPPPPRNTEAFF
DNA: TGTGCCAGTAGTCCCCCCCCTCCGAGGAACACTGAAGCTTTCTTT

J: TRBJ2-1
V: TRBV5-4
size: -
D: TRBD2
length: 15
CDR3: CASSLVAGGLNEQFF
DNA: TGTGCCAGCAGCTTGGTAGCGGGGGGGCTCAATGAGCAGTTCTTC

J: TRBJ1-3
V: TRBV9
size: -
D: TRBD1
length: 18
CDR3: CASSASQTGANSGNTIYF
DNA: TGTGCCAGCAGCGCCTCTCAAACAGGGGCCAACTCTGGAAACACCATATATTTT

J: TRBJ2-1
V: TRBV1
size: -
D: -
length: 16
CDR3: CTSSQVERVTYNEQFF
DNA: TGCACCAGCAGCCAAGTCGAGCGGGTGACCTACAATGAGCAGTTCTTC

J: TRBJ2-7
V: TRBV9
size: once
D: TRBD1
length: 14
CDR3: CASSVTGQGSEQYF
DNA: TGTGCCAGCAGCGTAACTGGACAGGGAAGCGAGCAGTACTTC